This T cell receptor (beta chain) is drawn from a study of T cells in Graves' hyperthyroidism and ophthalmopathy. This clonotype showed up many times. Antigen specificity is unknown. Stable hyperthyroidism: no ophthalmopathy progression over 18 months of follow-up. The study left out patients who had uncontrolled infection, other autoimmune disease, pregnancy or lactation. Trimming cost V 0 bases and J 0 bases; bases outside gene matches: 4. This CDR3 contains 16 residues. Germline loops: CDR1 LNHDA, CDR2 SQIVND (reference sequence). It was RNA transcripts that yielded the amplified TCR beta CDR3 regions. A first-round RT-PCR of the TCR CDR3 used the HTBI primer set. One entry per CDR3 protein results from TCRdb running MiXCR on the multiplex PCR reads. The data contain approximately 560,000 distinct CDR3 sequences, 46% of them seen just once; the ten biggest clones take up roughly 8.2%. Study-wide points: Researchers found most expanded thyroid clonotypes above 0.001 in blood as well. In the analysis, a 13 V-J model separated ophthalmopathy from stable hyperthyroidism.

Sequences were obtained from peripheral blood or thyroid tissue (not recorded which). This TCR came from a woman under 30 with Graves' hyperthyroidism. The chain employs TRBV19 and TRBJ1-1; 7 bases are shared with TRBD1. The CDR3 sequence is CASSIDRTGMNTEAFF. CDR3 DNA: TGTGCCAGTAGTATAGATCGGACAGGAATGAACACTGAAGCTTTCTTT.